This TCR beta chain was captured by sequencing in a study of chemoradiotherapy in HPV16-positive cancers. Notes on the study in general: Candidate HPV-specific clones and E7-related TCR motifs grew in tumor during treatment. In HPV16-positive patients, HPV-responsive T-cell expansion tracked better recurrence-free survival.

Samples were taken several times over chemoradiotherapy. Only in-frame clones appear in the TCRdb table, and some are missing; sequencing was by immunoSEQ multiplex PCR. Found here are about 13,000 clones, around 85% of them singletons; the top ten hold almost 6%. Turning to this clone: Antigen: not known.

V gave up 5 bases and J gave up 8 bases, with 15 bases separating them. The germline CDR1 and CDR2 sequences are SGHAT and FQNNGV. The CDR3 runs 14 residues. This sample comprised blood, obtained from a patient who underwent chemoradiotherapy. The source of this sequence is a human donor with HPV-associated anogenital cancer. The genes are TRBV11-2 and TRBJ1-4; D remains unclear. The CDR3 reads CASSLGRGGEKLFF. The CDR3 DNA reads TGTGCCAGCAGCCTGGGGAGAGGAGGGGAAAAACTGTTTTTT.